One and the same sample provided the 8 T cell receptor beta chains below, sequenced in a study of blood T cell repertoires in COVID-19. Sequencing used immunoSEQ multiplex PCR; TCRdb keeps in-frame clones, though not all of them. Of over 200,000 clones in the sample, around 90% were seen once. The sequenced sample consisted of peripheral blood. The receptors derive from a man between 60 and 75 years old who had recovered from COVID-19.

The chain couples TRBV30 to TRBJ2-3; D call uncertain. This CDR3 is 13 amino acids long. The germline CDR1 and CDR2 sequences are GTSNPN and SVGIG (reference sequence). V lost 2 bases and J lost 1, with 7 bases in between. This CDR3 is CAWSWQGTDTQYF. The CDR3, as DNA: TGTGCCTGGAGTTGGCAGGGCACAGATACGCAGTATTTT.

The J gene is TRBJ2-1, the V gene TRBV24-1; TRBD2 matches 9 bases. Germline-derived CDR1 and CDR2 are KGHDR and SFDVKD. This CDR3 is 16 amino acids long. Trimming took 4 bases from V and 4 from J; bases not matched to a gene: 7. The CDR3 nucleotides are TGTGCCACCAGTGAGACCGGGACTAGCCTTTACAATGAGCAGTTCTTC. Translating gives CATSETGTSLYNEQFF.

The V gene is TRBV29-1, the J gene TRBJ1-1; 9 bases align to TRBD1. CDR1 and CDR2 from the germline V gene are SQVTM and ANQGSEA. With V trimmed by 6 bases and J by 5 bases, 4 bases remained unmatched. The CDR3 has 12 amino acids. The CDR3 protein is CSVQGAKTEAFF. As DNA, the CDR3 is TGCAGCGTACAGGGGGCTAAGACTGAAGCTTTCTTT. Full variable domain (remainder filled in from reference TRBV29-1 and TRBJ1-1): SAVISQKPSRDICQRGTSLTIQCQVDSQVTMMFWYRQQPGQSLTLIATANQGSEATYESGFVIDKFPISRPNLTFSTLTVSNMSPEDSSIYLCSVQGAKTEAFFGQGTRLTVV.

The V gene is TRBV2, the J gene TRBJ1-6; D unclear. V was pared by 1 base and J by 7 bases, with 14 bases between. The CDR3 has 16 amino acids. In germline, CDR1 is SNHLY, CDR2 FYNNEI. CDR3: CASSEERVFNNSPLHF. The CDR3 DNA reads TGTGCCAGCAGTGAAGAGAGAGTGTTTAACAATTCACCCCTCCACTTT.

This clone is a singleton in its sample. The chain combines TRBV4-3 with TRBJ2-2; D is possibly TRBD1 (6 bases). CDR3 size: 16 residues. Germline CDR1 LGHNA, CDR2 YSLEER. The germline V and J ends were trimmed by 0 bases and 7 bases, with 15 bases remaining between them. The CDR3 DNA sequence: TGCGCCAGCAGCCAAGAACAGGGCAGGGGTAACGGGGAGCTGTTTTTT. Translation gives CASSQEQGRGNGELFF.

This sequence joins TRBV18 and TRBJ1-2, with TRBD1 matching 7 bases. Looked up from germline, CDR1 is KGHSH and CDR2 is LQKENI. This CDR3 has 15 amino acids. The trim removed 4 bases at V and 0 bases at J, leaving 5 bases unmatched. CDR3 DNA: TGTGCCAGCTCACAGGGGGCTCAGCCTAACTATGGCTACACCTTC. Protein: CASSQGAQPNYGYTF.

The V and J genes are TRBV7-2 and TRBJ2-5, with TRBD1 matching over 7 bases. V lost 2 bases, J lost 4 bases, and 10 bases stayed unmatched. Germline CDR1 and CDR2: SGHTA and FQGNSA. The CDR3 is 16 amino acids. DNA of the CDR3: TGTGCCAGCAGCTTACTAGGGGGCTTGTCGCCAGAGACCCAGTACTTC. It yields the protein CASSLLGGLSPETQYF. Full variable domain (outside the CDR3, taken from reference TRBV7-2 and TRBJ2-5): GAGVSQSPSNKVTEKGKDVELRCDPISGHTALYWYRQSLGQGLEFLIYFQGNSAPDKSGLPSDRFSAERTGGSVSTLTIQRTQQEDSAVYLCASSLLGGLSPETQYFGPGTRLLVL.

The rearrangement links TRBV10-3 to TRBJ2-1, with TRBD2 as a possible D gene (5 bases). The V end was cut by 6 bases, the J end by 0 bases, with 15 bases between. The CDR3 has 16 residues. Per germline, CDR1 ENHRY and CDR2 SYGVKD. CDR3 coding DNA: TGTGCCATCAGCCCGAGCACGGGAAACTCCTACAATGAGCAGTTCTTC. Protein product: CAISPSTGNSYNEQFF.